A single sample gave rise to the 9 T cell receptor beta chains below, sequenced in a study of shared clonotypes between healthy human individuals. Sequenced by immunoSEQ multiplex PCR; TCRdb stores in-frame clones only, minus some. Counted here are roughly 760,000 clones, less than 85% occurring once; the ten biggest clones make up about 1.8%. The sample consisted of memory CD4+ T cells sorted from blood. Subset given: CD45RA-negative fraction. The receptors were sampled from a woman aged 25 to 45 in good health.

The rearrangement uses TRBV7-2 and TRBJ2-4, with D uncertain. V was trimmed by 4 bases and J by 0 bases, leaving 7 bases between them. The CDR3 extends over 14 amino acids. Germline CDR1 is SGHTA and CDR2 is FQGNSA. CDR3 residues: CASSSDTAKNIQYF. CDR3 coding DNA: TGTGCCAGCAGCTCAGACACAGCCAAAAACATTCAGTACTTC. Full variable domain (missing parts from reference TRBV7-2 and TRBJ2-4): GAGVSQSPSNKVTEKGKDVELRCDPISGHTALYWYRQSLGQGLEFLIYFQGNSAPDKSGLPSDRFSAERTGGSVSTLTIQRTQQEDSAVYLCASSSDTAKNIQYFGAGTRLSVL.

The chain couples TRBV11-2 to TRBJ2-7, with TRBD2 as a possible D gene (5 bases). The CDR3 extends over 12 amino acids. Looked up from germline, CDR1 is SGHAT and CDR2 is FQNNGV. The V and J ends lost 4 bases and 6 bases respectively, with 10 bases between them. CDR3 nucleotide sequence: TGTGCCAGCAGCTCGACACGGGGCGAGCAGTACTTC. Residues: CASSSTRGEQYF.

This clone came up a few times. Other DNA sequences of this sample code for an identical CDR3. V usage is TRBV28 and J usage is TRBJ2-7; D gene uncertain. V lost 3 bases and J 3 bases, leaving 6 bases between the germline ends. Germline CDR1 MDHEN, CDR2 SYDVKM. This CDR3 region has 12 residues. CDR3 sequence (DNA): TGTGCCAGCAGTTTGTCGGGCTACGAGCAGTACTTC. This codes for CASSLSGYEQYF.

This clone was counted a few times. J is TRBJ1-1 and V is TRBV5-1, with a weak D call TRBD1 (6 bases). Germline-derived CDR1 and CDR2 are SGHRS and YFSETQ. The V and J ends lost 0 bases and 8 bases respectively, with 11 bases between them. The CDR3 covers 13 residues. The CDR3 DNA follows: TGCGCCAGCAGCTTGGCAACAGGGACCGAAGCTTTCTTT. Translating gives CASSLATGTEAFF.

The chain combines TRBV28 with TRBJ2-3, with TRBD1 identical over 7 bases. Germline V lookup: CDR1 MDHEN, CDR2 SYDVKM. Trimming removed 6 bases from V and 2 bases from J; junction bases left unmatched: 2. The CDR3 covers 13 residues. This CDR3 reads CASSGTATDTQYF. CDR3 in DNA: TGTGCCAGCAGCGGGACAGCCACAGATACGCAGTATTTT.

The chain couples TRBV19 to TRBJ1-5; perhaps TRBD1 as D (6 bases). This CDR3 is 14 amino acids long. Trimming cost V 5 bases and J 7 bases, with 15 bases left between them. The germline V gene encodes CDR1 LNHDA and CDR2 SQIVND (reference sequence). CDR3 nucleotides: TGTGCCAGTAGTCAACGGGGGCGGGGACAGCCCCAGCATTTT. Amino acids: CASSQRGRGQPQHF.

This chain joins TRBV29-1 and TRBJ2-6; weak D call: TRBD2 (5 bases). Trimming removed 5 bases at V and 2 bases at J, with 19 bases between. Germline loops: CDR1 SQVTM, CDR2 ANQGSEA. The CDR3 has 17 residues. The CDR3 spells CSVLKRERIAGANVLTF. The CDR3 coding sequence is TGCAGCGTTCTTAAGAGGGAGCGGATAGCTGGGGCCAACGTCCTGACTTTC.

This clone showed up just once. The sample carries other DNA sequences with the same CDR3. The rearrangement links TRBV5-1 to TRBJ2-1, with D possibly being TRBD1 (6 bases). V dropped 4 bases and J dropped 5 bases, with 10 bases sitting between them. The CDR3 has 13 amino acids. Germline V gene lookup returns CDR1 SGHRS and CDR2 YFSETQ. The CDR3 region is CASSLQGNNEQFF. In DNA form, the CDR3 reads TGCGCCAGCAGCCTTCAGGGGAACAATGAGCAGTTCTTC. Full variable domain (rest looked up from reference TRBV5-1 and TRBJ2-1): KAGVTQTPRYLIKTRGQQVTLSCSPISGHRSVSWYQQTPGQGLQFLFEYFSETQRNKGNFPGRFSGRQFSNSRSEMNVSTLELGDSALYLCASSLQGNNEQFFGPGTRLTVL.

V usage is TRBV6-6 and J usage is TRBJ2-2; the match to TRBD2 covers 8 bases. CDR1 and CDR2 (germline): MNHNY, SVGAGI (reference sequence). The CDR3 consists of 14 residues. V lost 8 bases, J lost 6 bases, and 8 bases stayed unmatched. CDR3 region: CASQPAGVAGELFF. CDR3 nucleotides: TGTGCCAGCCAACCAGCGGGAGTGGCCGGGGAGCTGTTTTTT.